This passage covers 20 T cell receptor beta chains from one sample sequenced in a study of control samples from healthy donors and cancer patients. Some clones are missing from TCRdb's copy, which holds only in-frame ones; the method was immunoSEQ multiplex PCR. The sample comprises about 170,000 clones, around 95% of which are singletons, and roughly 4.3% rests with the top ten. The specimen was blood. Receptors were obtained from a woman aged 55 to 70 in good health.

The genes are TRBV11-3 and TRBJ2-3; a weak D match, TRBD2 (6 bases). The ends were cut back, 5 bases at V and 6 bases at J, with 12 bases in the middle. The CDR3 is 13 residues long. Germline CDR1 and CDR2: SGHNT and YENEEA. The CDR3 loop reads CASSGRGADTQYF. The CDR3 DNA sequence: TGTGCCAGCAGCGGGCGCGGGGCCGATACGCAGTATTTT.

This clone showed up just once. The chain couples TRBV6-5 to TRBJ2-1; 7 positions agree with TRBD1. J was trimmed by 6 bases and V by 2 bases; bases with no gene match: 1. CDR3 length: 13 amino acids. The V gene's germline CDR1 is MNHEY and CDR2 SVGAGI. The DNA for the CDR3 is TGTGCCAGCAGTTACGGACAGGCCAATGAGCAGTTCTTC. This translates into CASSYGQANEQFF.

J is TRBJ1-2 and V is TRBV5-1; 8 nucleotides line up with TRBD1. Germline V CDR1 and CDR2: SGHRS, YFSETQ. The CDR3 spans 14 residues. V gave up 5 bases and J gave up 5 bases; unmatched junction bases: 8. The CDR3 region is CASSGQGLGYGYTF. The CDR3 DNA sequence: TGCGCCAGCAGTGGACAGGGACTAGGTTATGGCTACACCTTC.

The sample holds one count of this clone. The chain couples TRBV3-1 (or the pseudogene TRBV3-2) to TRBJ1-2; D remains unclear. V lost 4 bases, J lost 2 bases, and 17 bases lay in between. CDR3 length equals 16 residues. Germline CDR1 LGHDT, CDR2 YNNKEL (reference sequence). The DNA for the CDR3 is TGTGCCAGCAGCCCACATCGTGGTACAAGCAACTATGGCTACACCTTC. Translation: CASSPHRGTSNYGYTF.

This chain links TRBV18 with TRBJ1-3, with TRBD1 identical over 12 bases. Germline CDR1 KGHSH, CDR2 LQKENI. V shed 6 bases, J shed 3 bases, and the junction held 6 bases outside the gene matches. The CDR3 consists of 16 residues. The CDR3 is CASSPGQGALGNTIYF. The CDR3 region has the DNA TGTGCCAGCTCCCCGGGACAGGGGGCACTTGGAAACACCATATATTTT. Using reference TRBV18 and TRBJ1-3 for the parts outside the CDR3, the full variable domain is NAGVMQNPRHLVRRRGQEARLRCSPMKGHSHVYWYRQLPEEGLKFMVYLQKENIIDESGMPKERFSAEFPKEGPSILRIQQVVRGDSAAYFCASSPGQGALGNTIYFGEGSWLTVV.

V is TRBV7-9 and J is TRBJ1-5; 10 nucleotides line up with TRBD1. The CDR3 is made up of 16 amino acids. Germline CDR1 is SEHNR and CDR2 is FQNEAQ (reference sequence). With 5 bases clipped from V and 6 bases from J, the junction kept 10 bases outside the gene matches. In DNA form, the CDR3 reads TGTGCCAGCAGCCCCGATTGGGACAGGGGCCGTCAGCCCCAGCATTTT. Translation: CASSPDWDRGRQPQHF.

This clone showed up just once. The chain employs TRBV3-1 (or the pseudogene TRBV3-2) and TRBJ2-7, with TRBD2 identical over 8 bases. J lost 2 bases, V lost 3 bases, and 6 bases had no gene match. The V gene's germline CDR1 is LGHDT and CDR2 YNNKEL (reference sequence). The CDR3 runs to 15 residues. The CDR3 DNA follows: TGTGCCAGCAGCCAGGGGCGGGGGGCCCCCTACGAGCAGTACTTC. Amino acid sequence: CASSQGRGAPYEQYF.

CDR3 sequence (DNA): TGTGCCAGTAGTATCAGGGGACAGCCTTTTTATGGCTACACCTTC. Translated: CASSIRGQPFYGYTF. The chain uses TRBV19 and TRBJ1-2, with 7 nucleotides matching TRBD1. Germline trimming cut 3 bases from V and 5 bases from J; bases unmatched to any gene: 9. CDR1 and CDR2 from the germline V gene are LNHDA and SQIVND (reference sequence). The CDR3 runs 15 residues.

This clone was seen a single time. This rearrangement joins TRBV24-1 to TRBJ1-5, with 12 positions matching TRBD1. The germline CDR1 and CDR2 sequences are KGHDR and SFDVKD. The CDR3 has 14 residues. Trimming cost V 7 bases and J 5 bases; bases outside gene matches: 2. The DNA of the CDR3 is TGTGCCACCAGAGGGACAGGGGGCCATCAGCCCCAGCATTTT. Amino acid sequence: CATRGTGGHQPQHF.

The rearrangement uses TRBV2 and TRBJ2-2; D possibly corresponds to TRBD1 (5 bases). CDR3 length: 14 amino acids. Deletions cut 3 bases from V and 1 base from J, with 6 bases between. Germline lookup yields CDR1 SNHLY and CDR2 FYNNEI. The CDR3 loop is CASSDTGNTGELFF. The CDR3 nucleotides are TGTGCCAGCAGTGATACAGGGAACACCGGGGAGCTGTTTTTT.

The chain recombines TRBV18 with TRBJ2-2; possibly TRBD1 or TRBD2 for D (7 bases each). The V end was cut by 1 base, the J end by 3 bases, with 12 bases between. The germline V gene encodes CDR1 KGHSH and CDR2 LQKENI. This CDR3 is built from 16 residues. The CDR3: CASSPREGAHTGELFF. DNA of the CDR3: TGTGCCAGCTCACCACGGGAGGGGGCGCACACCGGGGAGCTGTTTTTT.

This rearrangement joins TRBV3-1 (or the pseudogene TRBV3-2) to TRBJ1-5; TRBD1 agrees at 9 bases. V was pared by 4 bases and J by 4 bases, with 5 bases of the junction left unmatched. The CDR3 loop spans 15 amino acids. Germline V gene data show CDR1 as LGHDT and CDR2 as YNNKEL (reference sequence). CDR3 sequence: CASSLGQGGNQPQHF. DNA of the CDR3: TGTGCCAGCAGCCTGGGACAGGGAGGAAATCAGCCCCAGCATTTT.

V gene TRBV4-3 combines with J gene TRBJ2-3, with 8 nucleotides matching TRBD2. V was pared by 1 base and J by 1 base, with 4 bases of the junction left unmatched. Per germline, CDR1 LGHNA and CDR2 YSLEER. The CDR3 has 16 amino acids. CDR3: CASSQGEAGGTDTQYF. The DNA of the CDR3 is TGCGCCAGCAGCCAAGGGGAAGCGGGGGGCACAGATACGCAGTATTTT.

Written as DNA, the CDR3 is TGTGCCAGCAGCTCCCAGGGGACAGCAAATTTTCAGCCCCAGCATTTT. This translates into CASSSQGTANFQPQHF. The V and J genes are TRBV7-2 and TRBJ1-5, with TRBD1 matching 7 bases. Trimming took 4 bases from V and 6 from J; bases not matched to a gene: 12. The germline V gene has CDR1 SGHTA and CDR2 FQGNSA. The CDR3 is 16 amino acids.

In its sample, this clone was seen a few times. V is TRBV11-2 and J is TRBJ2-7, with 8 positions matching TRBD2. The J segment lost 4 bases and the V segment lost 5 bases, leaving 7 bases of the junction unmatched. Germline V gene data show CDR1 as SGHAT and CDR2 as FQNNGV. This CDR3 spans 14 amino acids. The CDR3 sequence: CASSAFAGGYEQYF. DNA for the CDR3: TGTGCCAGCAGCGCCTTTGCGGGGGGTTACGAGCAGTACTTC.

The chain employs TRBV10-3 and TRBJ2-7; D might be TRBD2 (6 bases). Germline values: CDR1 ENHRY, CDR2 SYGVKD. This CDR3 is built from 14 residues. V was clipped by 7 bases and J by 2 bases, with 15 bases between them. The CDR3 DNA is TGTGCCATCAATGATAGCGGACAACCCTACGAGCAGTACTTC. Translating it yields CAINDSGQPYEQYF.

The J gene is TRBJ2-7, the V gene TRBV19; tentatively, D is TRBD2 (5 bases). V lost 7 bases and J 0 bases, leaving 16 bases between the germline ends. This CDR3 has 15 residues. Germline V gives CDR1 LNHDA, CDR2 SQIVND (reference sequence). CDR3 loop: CASKIGTGSSYEQYF. Here the CDR3 DNA reads TGTGCCAGTAAAATCGGAACGGGAAGCTCCTACGAGCAGTACTTC.

This clone showed up just once. The chain links TRBV7-6 to TRBJ1-1; tentatively, D is TRBD1 (6 bases). Trimming shortened V by 0 bases and J by 8 bases, and 10 bases separated the two germline ends. Per germline, CDR1 SGHVS and CDR2 FNYEAQ. CDR3 length: 13 amino acids. CDR3 residues: CASSLATGTEAFF. CDR3 bases: TGTGCCAGCAGCTTAGCTACCGGGACAGAAGCTTTCTTT.

The rearrangement joins TRBV12-5 to TRBJ2-5; D gene uncertain. Trimming took 7 bases from V and 1 from J, leaving 10 bases between them. The CDR3 has 13 amino acids. Germline values: CDR1 LGHNT, CDR2 FRNRAP. The CDR3 spells CASVGLSQETQYF. The CDR3 DNA sequence: TGTGCTAGTGTAGGGCTATCCCAAGAGACCCAGTACTTC.

The chain carries TRBV6-4 and TRBJ2-2, with TRBD2 matching over 11 bases. V shed 7 bases, J shed 0 bases, and the junction held 4 bases outside the gene matches. The CDR3 runs 16 residues. CDR1 MRHNA and CDR2 SNTAGT come from the germline V gene. The CDR3 loop reads CASTPLAGANTGELFF. CDR3 nucleotides: TGTGCCAGCACTCCACTAGCGGGGGCGAACACCGGGGAGCTGTTTTTT.